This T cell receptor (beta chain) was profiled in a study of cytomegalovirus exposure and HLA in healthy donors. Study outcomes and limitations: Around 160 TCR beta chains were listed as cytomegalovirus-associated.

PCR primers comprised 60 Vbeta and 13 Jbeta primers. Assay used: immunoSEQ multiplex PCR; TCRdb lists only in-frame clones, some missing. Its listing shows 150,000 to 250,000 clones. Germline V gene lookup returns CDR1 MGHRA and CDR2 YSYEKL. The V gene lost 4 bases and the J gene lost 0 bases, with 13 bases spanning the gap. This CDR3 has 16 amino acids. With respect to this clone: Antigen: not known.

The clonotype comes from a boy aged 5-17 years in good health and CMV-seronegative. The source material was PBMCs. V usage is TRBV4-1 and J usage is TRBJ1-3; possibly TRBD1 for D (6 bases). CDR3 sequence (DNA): TGCGCCAGCAGCCCAGCGGGGGACAACTCTGGAAACACCATATATTTT. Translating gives CASSPAGDNSGNTIYF.